This T cell receptor beta chain originates from a study of blood T cell repertoires in COVID-19. Overall study: There were acute and convalescent COVID-19 samples, and they came from the United States, Italy and Spain. T cells, B-cell-depleted T cells, or PBMCs supplied cDNA or gDNA.

CDR1 and CDR2 from the germline V gene are MNHEY and SMNVEV (reference sequence). The CDR3 loop spans 14 amino acids. The ends lost 6 bases at V and 1 base at J; junction bases unmatched: 3. Original processing methods: Reference gene primer amplification gave nucleated cell count estimates. Assay: immunoSEQ multiplex PCR; the TCRdb copy retains only in-frame clones and omits some. V, J and clone size were drawn from that table, and D and trimming were deduced from the DNA. Of 200,000 to 300,000 clones in the sample, approximately 78% were seen once. The specimen was peripheral blood. The chain recombines TRBV27 with TRBJ1-2; 9 bases match TRBD1. The sequence derives from a woman in her fifties or sixties with active or convalescent COVID-19. This CDR3 is CASRGQGNNYGYTF. The CDR3 DNA reads as TGTGCCAGCAGGGGACAGGGCAATAACTATGGCTACACCTTC.